The 17 T cell receptor beta chains in this list originate from one sample, sequenced in a study of blood T cell repertoires in COVID-19. Profiled with immunoSEQ multiplex PCR; TCRdb holds only in-frame clones, not every one. The data contain approximately 76,000 clones, about 83% of them singletons. Sequencing was done on a sample of peripheral blood. These receptors came from a man aged 25-40 years with acute or convalescent COVID-19.

V gene TRBV2 combines with J gene TRBJ2-1, with 9 bases that match TRBD2. Germline V gene sequence: CDR1 SNHLY, CDR2 FYNNEI. CDR3 length: 13 amino acids. V trimming: 8 bases; J trimming: 7 bases; junction bases outside the gene matches: 6. The CDR3 here is CASQREAPNEQFF. The CDR3 DNA follows: TGTGCCAGCCAGCGGGAGGCCCCGAATGAGCAGTTCTTC.

The chain couples TRBV11-2 to TRBJ1-6, with 10 bases matching TRBD1. The CDR3 is 15 amino acids. The germline gives CDR1 SGHAT, CDR2 FQNNGV. Losses at the gene ends were 2 bases for V and 9 bases for J; bases not matched to a gene: 4. In DNA form, the CDR3 reads TGTGCCAGCAGCTTAATGACAGGGGGCTTTTCACCCCTCCACTTT. It translates to CASSLMTGGFSPLHF.

This clone has more than one count but fewer than ten. The chain joins TRBV5-6 to TRBJ2-7; 7 nucleotides line up with TRBD1. Germline-derived CDR1 and CDR2 are SGHDT and YYEEEE. V lost 4 bases and J lost 4; bases outside the gene matches: 8. The CDR3 has 14 amino acids. Here the CDR3 reads CASSRGQSTYEQYF. The CDR3 DNA reads TGTGCCAGCAGCAGGGGACAGAGCACGTACGAGCAGTACTTC.

In its sample, this clone ranks as medium-sized (0.01 to 0.1%). V and J are TRBV2 and TRBJ2-1, with no clear D. Trimming shortened V by 6 bases and J by 4 bases, and 10 bases separated the two germline ends. Looked up from germline, CDR1 is SNHLY and CDR2 is FYNNEI. The CDR3 contains 13 residues. For the CDR3, the DNA is TGTGCCAGCAGGTCACGCGAGTACAATGAGCAGTTCTTC. As protein: CASRSREYNEQFF. The full variable domain, completed using reference TRBV2 and TRBJ2-1, is EPEVTQTPSHQVTQMGQEVILRCVPISNHLYFYWYRQILGQKVEFLVSFYNNEISEKSEIFDDQFSVERPDGSNFTLKIRSTKLEDSAMYFCASRSREYNEQFFGPGTRLTVL.

The V gene is TRBV20-1, the J gene TRBJ2-4, with a tentative D call TRBD1 (5 bases). Germline V CDR1 and CDR2: DFQATT, SNEGSKA (reference sequence). Trimming shortened V by 6 bases and J by 9 bases, and 12 bases separated the two germline ends. This CDR3 has 11 amino acids. CDR3 amino acids: CSAREESIQYF. DNA for the CDR3: TGCAGTGCCAGGGAAGAAAGCATTCAGTACTTC.

The rearrangement uses TRBV28 and TRBJ1-4, with TRBD1 matching 7 bases. The junction had 5 bases not matched to a gene; V was cut back by 2 bases and J by 8 bases. CDR1 and CDR2 (germline): MDHEN, SYDVKM. There are 14 residues in the CDR3. The CDR3 DNA sequence: TGTGCCAGCAGTTTAGTAGCAGGGGGGGAAAAACTGTTTTTT. Amino acids: CASSLVAGGEKLFF.

This chain joins TRBV28 and TRBJ2-2; TRBD2 matches 8 bases. The V gene's germline CDR1 is MDHEN and CDR2 SYDVKM. This CDR3 contains 16 residues. With 5 bases clipped from V and 6 bases from J, the junction kept 11 bases outside the gene matches. The DNA for the CDR3 is TGTGCCAGCAGTCCCCGGGGACTAGTGGCTTCCGGGGAGCTGTTTTTT. Amino acid sequence: CASSPRGLVASGELFF.

The chain carries TRBV5-4 and TRBJ2-1; D is possibly TRBD2 (5 bases). The germline CDR1 and CDR2 sequences are SGHNT and YYREEE (reference sequence). Trimming stripped 10 bases from V and 7 bases from J, with 18 bases between. The CDR3 covers 13 residues. The CDR3 spells CAGWSPTGNEQFF. DNA of the CDR3: TGTGCCGGGTGGTCACCAACGGGAAATGAGCAGTTCTTC.

This clone is classed as medium-sized. V gene TRBV19 combines with J gene TRBJ2-7; D is perhaps TRBD1 (5 bases). Trimming left V 6 bases short and J 3 bases short, with 12 bases between. The CDR3 contains 13 residues. The V gene's germline CDR1 is LNHDA and CDR2 SQIVND (reference sequence). In DNA, the CDR3 is TGTGCCAGTAGCATGACAGTCAGCTACGAGCAGTACTTC. It yields the protein CASSMTVSYEQYF.

V gene TRBV30 combines with J gene TRBJ1-3; TRBD1 agrees at 9 bases. The CDR3 has 16 residues. Germline V lookup: CDR1 GTSNPN, CDR2 SVGIG (reference sequence). Unmatched junction bases numbered 11, after V lost 5 bases and J lost 3 bases. CDR3 in DNA: TGTGCCTGGTCCCCCGGGACAGGGAACGGTGGAAACACCATATATTTT. It is translated as CAWSPGTGNGGNTIYF.

V is TRBV4-3 and J is TRBJ2-7, with D hard to call. V lost 0 bases to trimming and J lost 0 bases, with 9 bases between them. In germline, CDR1 is LGHNA, CDR2 YSLEER. This CDR3 is 15 amino acids long. CDR3 sequence (DNA): TGCGCCAGCAGCCAAGAGTTGGTCAGCTCCTACGAGCAGTACTTC. Its translation: CASSQELVSSYEQYF.

The chain joins TRBV5-1 to TRBJ2-7; D not certain. Trimming left V 0 bases short and J 0 bases short, with 10 bases between. Germline assignment: CDR1 SGHRS and CDR2 YFSETQ. CDR3 length: 15 residues. The CDR3: CASSLASGYSYEQYF. Written as DNA, the CDR3 is TGCGCCAGCAGCTTGGCCTCGGGTTACTCCTACGAGCAGTACTTC.

V gene TRBV2 combines with J gene TRBJ2-5; 9 bases agree with TRBD1. The CDR3 is 15 residues long. The germline CDR1 and CDR2 sequences are SNHLY and FYNNEI. Unmatched junction bases numbered 11, after V lost 7 bases and J lost 5 bases. The CDR3 spells CASTFDLTGGETQYF. CDR3 nucleotides: TGTGCCAGCACTTTCGATTTGACAGGGGGGGAGACCCAGTACTTC.

This chain links TRBV7-9 with TRBJ2-7; unclear D gene. Germline V gene data show CDR1 as SEHNR and CDR2 as FQNEAQ (reference sequence). V gave up 5 bases and J gave up 2 bases, with 10 bases separating them. This CDR3 has 13 residues. The CDR3 DNA follows: TGTGCCAGCAGCCCGGAGAACCCCTACGAGCAGTACTTC. Translating it yields CASSPENPYEQYF.

The table lists this clone with a few counts. The chain couples TRBV30 to TRBJ2-5; no reliable D call. CDR3 length: 14 amino acids. Germline CDR1 reads GTSNPN; CDR2 reads SVGIG (reference sequence). The ends were cut back, 0 bases at V and 6 bases at J, with 14 bases in the middle. The DNA for the CDR3 is TGTGCCTGGAGTGTGAGTCTCGAGGTGCAGACCCAGTACTTC. Amino acid sequence: CAWSVSLEVQTQYF.

The J gene is TRBJ1-4, the V gene TRBV4-1; TRBD1 matches at 7 bases. The J segment lost 6 bases and the V segment lost 6 bases, leaving 7 bases of the junction unmatched. The CDR3 sequence is 14 residues long. The germline gives CDR1 MGHRA, CDR2 YSYEKL. CDR3 nucleotide sequence: TGCGCCAGCAGTCTGACAGGGTTGGATGAAAAACTGTTTTTT. Translated, it gives CASSLTGLDEKLFF.

The chain is built from TRBV6-5 and TRBJ2-1; perhaps TRBD2 as D (6 bases). The CDR3 runs to 13 residues. V lost 2 bases and J lost 8, with 10 bases in between. Germline CDR1 reads MNHEY; CDR2 reads SVGAGI. CDR3 coding DNA: TGTGCCAGCAGTTACCGGGCTAGCGATGAGCAGTTCTTC. It encodes CASSYRASDEQFF.